One sample yielded the 27 T cell receptor beta chains listed below, sequenced in a study of OX40 agonist ivuxolimab in advanced cancers. Assay used: immunoSEQ multiplex PCR; TCRdb lists only in-frame clones, some missing. In the table there are over 85,000 clones, about nine tenths of which are singletons. Sequenced material: CD4+ or CD8+ T cells sorted from blood, taken in a trial of the OX40 agonist ivuxolimab. The source of these receptors is an adult with an advanced solid tumor such as melanoma, head and neck, liver or kidney cancer.

The chain combines TRBV2 with TRBJ1-2, with 9 bases lining up with TRBD1. This CDR3 contains 13 residues. Per the germline V gene, CDR1 is SNHLY and CDR2 is FYNNEI. V was pared by 5 bases and J by 4 bases, with 2 bases of the junction left unmatched. This CDR3 reads CASSTGGGYGYTF. The CDR3 DNA sequence: TGTGCCAGCAGTACAGGGGGCGGCTATGGCTACACCTTC.

This chain uses TRBV11-2 with TRBJ1-3; no definite D call. Trimming cost V 7 bases and J 2 bases, with 12 bases left between them. CDR1 SGHAT and CDR2 FQNNGV come from the germline V gene. The CDR3 has 14 amino acids. DNA for the CDR3: TGTGCCAGCAAGGTCCTTCAACCTGGAAACACCATATATTTT. Protein product: CASKVLQPGNTIYF.

V is TRBV19 and J is TRBJ2-5; D not certain. The CDR3 is 13 residues long. Germline CDR1 is LNHDA and CDR2 is SQIVND (reference sequence). Trimming cost V 5 bases and J 1 base, with 8 bases left between them. The CDR3 here is CASSLISQETQYF. The CDR3 coding sequence is TGTGCCAGTAGTCTGATCAGCCAAGAGACCCAGTACTTC.

This clone was seen only a few times. The chain has TRBV7-8 and TRBJ1-2, with a tentative D call TRBD1 (5 bases). This CDR3 comprises 15 residues. V lost 0 bases and J lost 4, with 12 bases in between. CDR1 is SGHVS and CDR2 is FQNEAQ in the germline V gene. The DNA for the CDR3 is TGTGCCAGCAGCTTAGCGACAGACCCGATCTATGGCTACACCTTC. This gives the protein CASSLATDPIYGYTF.

This chain joins TRBV19 and TRBJ1-4, with D tentatively TRBD1 (5 bases). There are 15 residues in the CDR3. Per the germline V gene, CDR1 is LNHDA and CDR2 is SQIVND (reference sequence). Trimming cost V 1 base and J 5 bases, with 11 bases left between them. CDR3 nucleotide sequence: TGTGCCAGTAGTATAGCCCTCCGACAGAATGAAAAACTGTTTTTT. This codes for CASSIALRQNEKLFF.

The gene calls are TRBV6-4 and TRBJ1-2, with D possibly matching TRBD1 (6 bases). Germline CDR1 and CDR2: MRHNA and SNTAGT. Between the trimmed V and J ends, which lost 10 bases and 2 bases, there was a span of 17 bases. There are 14 residues in the CDR3. CDR3 loop: CANRALSSNYGYTF. CDR3 coding DNA: TGTGCCAACAGGGCCCTCTCCTCCAACTATGGCTACACCTTC.

V gene TRBV5-1 combines with J gene TRBJ1-2; the match to TRBD1 covers 10 bases. Germline CDR1 and CDR2: SGHRS and YFSETQ. This CDR3 is built from 14 residues. V trimming: 4 bases; J trimming: 8 bases; junction bases outside the gene matches: 8. CDR3 residues: CASSMGTGVGGYTF. In nucleotides, the CDR3 is TGCGCCAGCAGCATGGGGACAGGGGTCGGGGGCTACACCTTC.

The chain employs TRBV12-5 and TRBJ1-6; D remains unclear. The V gene lost 3 bases and the J gene lost 5 bases, with 11 bases spanning the gap. The V gene's germline CDR1 is LGHNT and CDR2 FRNRAP. CDR3 length: 15 residues. CDR3 sequence (DNA): TGTGCTAGTGGTTTAGACCCCAGGAATAATTCACCCCTCCACTTT. This sequence encodes CASGLDPRNNSPLHF.

The chain links TRBV5-1 to TRBJ2-6; 7 nucleotides align to TRBD2. The CDR3 is 15 amino acids. With 5 bases clipped from V and 0 bases from J, the junction kept 2 bases outside the gene matches. The germline V gene has CDR1 SGHRS and CDR2 YFSETQ. CDR3 DNA sequence: TGCGCCAGCAGTCGGGAGGTCTCTGGGGCCAACGTCCTGACTTTC. This gives the protein CASSREVSGANVLTF.

The sample holds one count of this clone. The chain joins TRBV19 to TRBJ1-5; 11 bases line up with TRBD1. The CDR3 has 13 residues. The germline V gene has CDR1 LNHDA and CDR2 SQIVND (reference sequence). With 7 bases clipped from V and 7 bases from J, the junction kept 3 bases outside the gene matches. The CDR3 nucleotides read TGTGCCAGTAAGGACAGGGGGCGGCAGCCCCAGCATTTT. Translation gives CASKDRGRQPQHF.

The chain carries TRBV30 and TRBJ2-1; 10 positions agree with TRBD2. From germline, CDR1 is GTSNPN and CDR2 SVGIG (reference sequence). The CDR3 totals 18 residues. The junction had 10 bases not matched to a gene; V was cut back by 2 bases and J by 0 bases. The CDR3 DNA follows: TGTGCCTGGAGTTCGATAGCGGGGGGCCTAAGCTCCTACAATGAGCAGTTCTTC. This gives the protein CAWSSIAGGLSSYNEQFF.

The chain combines TRBV27 with TRBJ1-1; D is perhaps TRBD1 (6 bases). Trimming pared 4 bases from V and 9 bases from J, leaving 18 bases between. CDR1 and CDR2 (germline): MNHEY, SMNVEV (reference sequence). The CDR3 length is 14 residues. The CDR3 DNA is TGTGCCAGCAGTTCTTATTGGGACATCTCGCAAGCTTTCTTT. This translates into CASSSYWDISQAFF.

The gene calls are TRBV5-6 and TRBJ1-6; D may be TRBD1 (6 bases). Trimming took 2 bases from V and 7 from J, leaving 10 bases between them. The CDR3 is 14 residues long. The germline V gene encodes CDR1 SGHDT and CDR2 YYEEEE. The CDR3 nucleotides read TGTGCCAGCAGCTTAATACAGGGCAATTCACCCCTCCACTTT. It translates to CASSLIQGNSPLHF.

The rearrangement uses TRBV7-6 and TRBJ1-2, with D maybe TRBD1 (6 bases). V dropped 1 base and J dropped 4 bases, with 13 bases sitting between them. CDR3 length: 15 residues. Germline V gene sequence: CDR1 SGHVS, CDR2 FNYEAQ. The CDR3 nucleotides are TGTGCCAGCAGCTTAGATGAGGGGGAACTCTATGGCTACACCTTC. Residues: CASSLDEGELYGYTF.

The chain combines TRBV18 with TRBJ2-6; no clear D gene. There are 15 residues in the CDR3. V was trimmed by 1 base and J by 1 base, leaving 5 bases between them. CDR1 and CDR2 (germline): KGHSH, LQKENI. CDR3 sequence: CASSPRNSGANVLTF. The CDR3, as DNA: TGTGCCAGCTCACCACGTAATTCTGGGGCCAACGTCCTGACTTTC.

This sequence joins TRBV4-2 and TRBJ2-5, with D possibly TRBD2 on 5 matching bases. V lost 1 base and J 1 base, leaving 7 bases between the germline ends. CDR1 and CDR2 (germline): LGHNA, YNFKEQ. The CDR3 length is 14 residues. The CDR3 loop is CASSQADSQETQYF. CDR3 bases: TGTGCCAGCAGCCAAGCGGACTCCCAAGAGACCCAGTACTTC.

The chain employs TRBV7-3 and TRBJ2-5; 8 nucleotides line up with TRBD1. This CDR3 region has 15 residues. Germline loops: CDR1 SGHTA, CDR2 FQGTGA. Trimming removed 2 bases from V and 5 bases from J; junction bases left unmatched: 7. CDR3 loop: CASSLGQGQRETQYF. The CDR3 DNA reads as TGTGCCAGCAGCTTAGGACAGGGACAGAGGGAGACCCAGTACTTC.

The chain recombines TRBV7-2 with TRBJ2-3; D not resolved. CDR1 SGHTA and CDR2 FQGNSA come from the germline V gene. The CDR3 extends over 14 amino acids. V was pared by 4 bases and J by 13 bases, with 21 bases between. CDR3 DNA sequence: TGTGCCAGCAGCTCCGCGGCCGCTTCTCGTGCGGAGTATTTT. Protein sequence: CASSSAAASRAEYF.

This chain joins TRBV14 and TRBJ1-1; D call uncertain. The length of the CDR3 is 15 residues. Germline CDR1 and CDR2: SGHDN and FVKESK. V gave up 1 base and J gave up 1 base, with 10 bases separating them. CDR3 nucleotide sequence: TGTGCCAGCAGCCAAGTAAGGTTTCAGAACACTGAAGCTTTCTTT. Protein sequence: CASSQVRFQNTEAFF.

In this sample, this clone turned up once. The sample holds other DNA sequences that translate to the same CDR3. The CDR3 loop reads CASSKGGGDMKQYF. CDR3 in DNA: TGTGCCAGCAGCAAAGGAGGAGGGGACATGAAGCAGTACTTC. This chain joins TRBV21-1 and TRBJ2-7. TRBV21-1 is an annotated pseudogene. The CDR3 totals 14 residues.

The chain uses TRBV7-3 and TRBJ2-5; 7 bases match TRBD2. The CDR3 is 13 residues long. Looked up from germline, CDR1 is SGHTA and CDR2 is FQGTGA. V shed 6 bases and J 4 bases; nucleotides not matched to a gene: 5. CDR3 bases: TGTGCCAGCAGTGGACTAGTAGGAGAGACCCAGTACTTC. The encoded protein is CASSGLVGETQYF.

The V gene is TRBV19, the J gene TRBJ2-5, with a tentative D call TRBD1 (6 bases). CDR1 is LNHDA and CDR2 is SQIVND in the germline V gene (reference sequence). The V and J ends lost 5 bases and 4 bases respectively, with 20 bases between them. The CDR3 runs to 16 residues. The CDR3 loop reads CASSFLGGIHRETQYF. The CDR3 DNA reads TGTGCCAGTAGTTTCCTAGGGGGTATTCATCGAGAGACCCAGTACTTC.

The rearrangement joins TRBV6-5 to TRBJ1-5; the D gene is possibly TRBD1 (5 bases). The CDR3 is 12 residues long. V was pared by 5 bases and J by 8 bases, with 10 bases between. Germline V gene lookup returns CDR1 MNHEY and CDR2 SVGAGI. CDR3 coding DNA: TGTGCCAGCAGTCCTCAGGGTGAGCCCCAGCATTTT. Translated: CASSPQGEPQHF.

The CDR3 DNA follows: TGTGCCAGCAGCCTCCCCGCGGAAGTACAGGACAGATACAATGAGCAGTTCTTC. Translated: CASSLPAEVQDRYNEQFF. This chain uses TRBV7-8 with TRBJ2-1; D is perhaps TRBD1 (6 bases). Germline-derived CDR1 and CDR2 are SGHVS and FQNEAQ. Trimming took off 5 bases at V and 4 bases at J, with 24 bases between the two ends. This CDR3 has 18 residues.

V usage is TRBV6-6 and J usage is TRBJ1-4; D remains unclear. The germline V gene encodes CDR1 MNHNY and CDR2 SVGAGI (reference sequence). The CDR3 runs 13 residues. Trimming shortened V by 4 bases and J by 8 bases, and 11 bases separated the two germline ends. This chain's CDR3 is CASSSTREEKLFF. In DNA form, the CDR3 reads TGTGCCAGCAGTTCAACCCGAGAAGAAAAACTGTTTTTT.

This chain connects TRBV7-2 to TRBJ1-5; D is undetermined. Trimming took 1 base from V and 3 from J, leaving 7 bases between them. The CDR3 is 14 amino acids. Germline CDR1 is SGHTA and CDR2 is FQGNSA. CDR3 protein: CASSLDRFNQPQHF. CDR3 bases: TGTGCCAGCAGCTTAGATCGGTTCAATCAGCCCCAGCATTTT. Looking up the rest from reference TRBV7-2 and TRBJ1-5 gives the full variable domain: GAGVSQSPSNKVTEKGKDVELRCDPISGHTALYWYRQSLGQGLEFLIYFQGNSAPDKSGLPSDRFSAERTGGSVSTLTIQRTQQEDSAVYLCASSLDRFNQPQHFGDGTRLSIL.

DNA for the CDR3: TGTGCCAGCAGCGATGGAGCCGGGACTAGCGGGATAAGGAGCACAGATACGCAGTATTTT. This gives the protein CASSDGAGTSGIRSTDTQYF. The chain has TRBV9 and TRBJ2-3, with 13 nucleotides matching TRBD2. Germline CDR1 reads SGDLS; CDR2 reads YYNGEE. V dropped 3 bases and J dropped 0; count of bases not matched to a gene: 13. The CDR3 spans 20 residues.